This T cell receptor (beta chain) was sequenced in a study of cytomegalovirus exposure and HLA in healthy donors. Those who donated were healthy bone marrow donors. On this clone itself: As yet, its antigen is unknown.

This CDR3 has 14 residues. Germline V CDR1 and CDR2: SGHNT, YENEEA. V lost 5 bases and J 4 bases, leaving 12 bases between the germline ends. Study observations and caveats: Reports state that TCR beta sequences accurately predicted most subjects' HLA-A and HLA-B alleles. Reportedly, cytomegalovirus status was diagnosed with high sensitivity and specificity.

PCR amplification relied on 60 Vbeta primers (plus 13 Jbeta primers). Sequencing was performed with immunoSEQ multiplex PCR; in TCRdb, only in-frame clones are kept and a portion is missing. The sample consists of about 110,000 clones, approximately 70% of them appearing once. The genes are TRBV11-3 and TRBJ2-1, with D maybe TRBD1 (5 bases). The specimen sequenced was PBMCs. This clonotype originated in a man aged 25 to 40 in good health and CMV-seropositive. The CDR3 region has the DNA TGTGCCAGCAGCACAAGACAGCTATACAATGAGCAGTTCTTC. Its protein product is CASSTRQLYNEQFF.